The 29 T cell receptor beta chains below all came from one sample that was sequenced in a study of long-term antiretroviral therapy in people with HIV. Version v3.0 of the immunoSEQ assay ran at survey level. Assay used: immunoSEQ multiplex PCR; TCRdb lists only in-frame clones, some missing. The table shows some 9,700 clones, with 75% to 85% occurring only once. This material consisted of unsorted PBMCs, taken 0.7 years after starting antiretroviral therapy. These receptors were collected from a man aged 35 to 55 with HIV.

The table lists this clone with a few counts. The J gene is TRBJ2-3, the V gene TRBV7-3, with D possibly matching TRBD1 (5 bases). The V and J ends lost 5 bases and 6 bases respectively, with 18 bases between them. The CDR3 contains 15 residues. Germline loops: CDR1 SGHTA, CDR2 FQGTGA. The CDR3 nucleotides are TGTGCCAGCAGCCAAGGGGTAGGGGCAACGGATACGCAGTATTTT. The encoded protein is CASSQGVGATDTQYF.

This chain joins TRBV11-2 and TRBJ1-2; weak D call: TRBD1 (5 bases). The CDR3 contains 15 residues. V shed 1 base and J shed 2 bases, with 11 bases lying between them. The germline V gene encodes CDR1 SGHAT and CDR2 FQNNGV. The CDR3 DNA reads as TGTGCCAGCAGCTTAGCATCAGGGCCGAACTATGGCTACACCTTC. This encodes CASSLASGPNYGYTF. Using reference TRBV11-2 and TRBJ1-2 for the parts outside the CDR3, the full variable domain is EAGVAQSPRYKIIEKRQSVAFWCNPISGHATLYWYQQILGQGPKLLIQFQNNGVVDDSQLPKDRFSAERLKGVDSTLKIQPAKLEDSAVYLCASSLASGPNYGYTFGSGTRLTVV.

V gene TRBV5-1 combines with J gene TRBJ2-1; D gene ambiguous. The CDR3 runs to 14 residues. Germline assignment: CDR1 SGHRS and CDR2 YFSETQ. The V gene lost 0 bases and the J gene lost 6 bases, with 10 bases spanning the gap. CDR3 bases: TGCGCCAGCAGCTTGGCCCTTGGCTTCAATGAGCAGTTCTTC. This gives the protein CASSLALGFNEQFF.

The chain is built from TRBV27 and TRBJ1-2; 7 nucleotides match TRBD1. V gave up 4 bases and J gave up 0 bases; unmatched junction bases: 11. The CDR3 is 17 residues long. Per germline, CDR1 MNHEY and CDR2 SMNVEV (reference sequence). CDR3 residues: CASSYTGTAPTNYGYTF. CDR3 bases: TGTGCCAGCAGTTACACCGGGACAGCCCCTACTAACTATGGCTACACCTTC.

Only one count was recorded for this clone. The chain has TRBV6-6 and TRBJ1-2; no reliable D call. Germline V gene data show CDR1 as MNHNY and CDR2 as SVGAGI (reference sequence). CDR3 length: 14 amino acids. Trimming stripped 6 bases from V and 1 base from J, with 12 bases between. The CDR3 DNA reads TGTGCCAGCAGAACTCCCGGGATTAACTATGGCTACACCTTC. Protein sequence: CASRTPGINYGYTF.

The rearrangement links TRBV6-1 to TRBJ1-2; TRBD1 agrees at 8 bases. Trimming at V came to 6 bases and at J to 6 bases, leaving 12 bases not matched to a gene. The germline CDR1 and CDR2 sequences are MNHNS and SASEGT. The CDR3 totals 15 residues. DNA of the CDR3: TGTGCCAGCAGCCAAATGGGGACAGGTCGAAATGGCTACACCTTC. This sequence encodes CASSQMGTGRNGYTF.

This clone is categorized as medium-sized. The chain carries TRBV12-5 and TRBJ2-1; a weak D match, TRBD2 (6 bases). Germline V gene data show CDR1 as LGHNT and CDR2 as FRNRAP. V dropped 1 base and J dropped 4 bases, with 8 bases sitting between them. The CDR3 has 14 amino acids. CDR3 region: CASGLAGRYNEQFF. The CDR3 DNA sequence: TGTGCTAGTGGTTTGGCCGGGAGATACAATGAGCAGTTCTTC.

This chain uses TRBV5-1 with TRBJ2-7; 8 bases line up with TRBD1. Unmatched junction bases numbered 6, after V lost 4 bases and J lost 0 bases. Germline CDR1 reads SGHRS; CDR2 reads YFSETQ. This CDR3 is 15 amino acids long. DNA of the CDR3: TGCGCCAGCAGCCTCAGGGGGCCGAGCTCCTACGAGCAGTACTTC. Its translation is CASSLRGPSSYEQYF. Drawing the rest from reference TRBV5-1 and TRBJ2-7, the complete variable domain is KAGVTQTPRYLIKTRGQQVTLSCSPISGHRSVSWYQQTPGQGLQFLFEYFSETQRNKGNFPGRFSGRQFSNSRSEMNVSTLELGDSALYLCASSLRGPSSYEQYFGPGTRLTVT.

The J gene is TRBJ2-5, the V gene TRBV5-6; D may be TRBD2 (7 bases). Per germline, CDR1 SGHDT and CDR2 YYEEEE. This CDR3 has 13 amino acids. Trimming removed 0 bases from V and 9 bases from J, with 12 bases in between. In nucleotides, the CDR3 is TGTGCCAGCAGCTTGGCGGGGGCGGGGGCCCAGTACTTC. Amino acid sequence: CASSLAGAGAQYF.

This clone was picked up one time. A read error may produce the germline difference seen at one junction end. The V call is TRBV29-1, the J call TRBJ2-7; TRBD2 matches at 10 bases. Germline CDR1 SQVTM, CDR2 ANQGSEA. CDR3 length: 14 residues. The CDR3 spells CSVEVAGGHYEQYF. CDR3 in DNA: TGCAGCGTAGAAGTAGCGGGGGGTCACTACGAGCAGTACTTC.

The chain combines TRBV5-1 with TRBJ2-2, with a weak D call TRBD2 (5 bases). Trimming took off 4 bases at V and 5 bases at J, with 9 bases between the two ends. This CDR3 is built from 13 residues. CDR1 SGHRS and CDR2 YFSETQ come from the germline V gene. The CDR3 sequence: CASSPGVTGELFF. CDR3 nucleotide sequence: TGCGCCAGCAGCCCCGGGGTGACCGGGGAGCTGTTTTTT. The full variable domain, rest sourced from reference TRBV5-1 and TRBJ2-2, is KAGVTQTPRYLIKTRGQQVTLSCSPISGHRSVSWYQQTPGQGLQFLFEYFSETQRNKGNFPGRFSGRQFSNSRSEMNVSTLELGDSALYLCASSPGVTGELFFGEGSRLTVL.

This clone was counted once. The gene calls are TRBV7-3 and TRBJ1-5; TRBD1 matches at 9 bases. The germline CDR1 and CDR2 sequences are SGHTA and FQGTGA. This CDR3 comprises 15 residues. Losses at the gene ends were 5 bases for V and 6 bases for J; bases not matched to a gene: 8. The CDR3 region has the DNA TGTGCCAGCAGCGCCACCGGGACAGGGCCTCAGCCCCAGCATTTT. It yields the protein CASSATGTGPQPQHF.

The chain recombines TRBV5-3 with TRBJ2-4, with 7 nucleotides matching TRBD2. TRBV5-3 is an open reading frame whose function is uncertain. V shed 2 bases, J shed 0 bases, and the junction held 11 bases outside the gene matches. This CDR3 has 18 residues. CDR3 nucleotides: TGTGCCAGAAGCTTTTGCGGGGAGGGCCAGCTAGCCAAAAACATTCAGTACTTC. Amino acid sequence: CARSFCGEGQLAKNIQYF.

The V gene is TRBV7-2, the J gene TRBJ1-6; 7 nucleotides match TRBD1. Trimming removed 5 bases from V and 5 bases from J; junction bases left unmatched: 6. Germline V gives CDR1 SGHTA, CDR2 FQGNSA. The CDR3 runs to 15 residues. The CDR3: CASSAWTGDNSPLHF. The CDR3 DNA reads as TGTGCCAGCAGCGCCTGGACAGGCGATAATTCACCCCTCCACTTT.

This clone was recorded a few times. The CDR3 DNA sequence: TGCGCCAGCAGCTTACCGCCGGGACAGGGGACGACTGAAGCTTTCTTT. Translated, it gives CASSLPPGQGTTEAFF. The chain uses TRBV5-1 and TRBJ1-1; 10 nucleotides agree with TRBD1. J was trimmed by 5 bases and V by 2 bases; bases with no gene match: 9. Germline CDR1 is SGHRS and CDR2 is YFSETQ. This CDR3 is built from 16 residues.

This clone was picked up one time. CDR3 loop: CASSYRDPRGSFF. As DNA, the CDR3 is TGTGCCAGCAGCTACCGGGACCCCAGAGGATCTTTCTTT. This chain uses TRBV5-5 with TRBJ1-1, with a tentative D call TRBD1 (5 bases). Germline CDR1 is SGHKS and CDR2 is YYEKEE (reference sequence). V was cut by 3 bases and J by 12 bases, with 18 bases left in between. The CDR3 contains 13 residues.

This clone has only a few counts. This rearrangement joins TRBV5-6 to TRBJ2-5; tentatively, D is TRBD2 (5 bases). The CDR3 is 16 residues long. CDR1 and CDR2 from the germline V gene are SGHDT and YYEEEE. Trimming removed 6 bases at V and 9 bases at J, with 27 bases between. This CDR3 is CASNRAQDGMYGAQYF. DNA for the CDR3: TGTGCCAGCAACCGCGCTCAAGACGGGATGTACGGCGCCCAGTACTTC.

This clone occurred once. This chain joins TRBV5-4 and TRBJ1-2; 7 bases are shared with TRBD1. This CDR3 spans 15 amino acids. V dropped 4 bases and J dropped 8; count of bases not matched to a gene: 14. Germline V gene sequence: CDR1 SGHNT, CDR2 YYREEE (reference sequence). The CDR3 spells CASSPGTERFKGYTF. The CDR3 bases are TGTGCCAGCAGCCCCGGGACAGAGCGGTTTAAGGGCTACACCTTC.

V gene TRBV19 combines with J gene TRBJ1-1, with D perhaps TRBD1 (5 bases). The CDR3 spans 13 residues. The V and J ends lost 0 bases and 4 bases respectively, with 6 bases between them. Germline V gene sequence: CDR1 LNHDA, CDR2 SQIVND (reference sequence). The CDR3 protein is CASSIEGRTEAFF. The CDR3 DNA reads TGTGCCAGTAGTATAGAGGGGCGCACTGAAGCTTTCTTT. The complete variable domain, with remaining parts taken from reference TRBV19 and TRBJ1-1, reads DGGITQSPKYLFRKEGQNVTLSCEQNLNHDAMYWYRQDPGQGLRLIYYSQIVNDFQKGDIAEGYSVSREKKESFPLTVTSAQKNPTAFYLCASSIEGRTEAFFGQGTRLTVV.

V gene TRBV2 combines with J gene TRBJ2-1, with 15 bases aligning to TRBD2. CDR3 size: 14 residues. The J segment lost 12 bases and the V segment lost 8 bases, leaving 8 bases of the junction unmatched. Per germline, CDR1 SNHLY and CDR2 FYNNEI. CDR3: CASSPGLAGGWQFF. CDR3 DNA sequence: TGTGCCAGCTCCCCAGGACTAGCGGGAGGGTGGCAGTTCTTC.

This chain connects TRBV11-3 to TRBJ2-2; perhaps TRBD2 as D (5 bases). This CDR3 spans 15 amino acids. V was pared by 5 bases and J by 0 bases, with 10 bases between. Per germline, CDR1 SGHNT and CDR2 YENEEA. The CDR3 spells CASSPRESNTGELFF. The CDR3 region has the DNA TGTGCCAGCAGCCCAAGGGAGTCGAACACCGGGGAGCTGTTTTTT.

This sequence joins TRBV4-2 and TRBJ1-2, with D uncertain. The ends were cut back, 0 bases at V and 6 bases at J, with 11 bases in the middle. The V gene's germline CDR1 is LGHNA and CDR2 YNFKEQ. The CDR3 runs to 14 residues. CDR3 residues: CASSQDLAGDGYTF. The CDR3 DNA reads TGTGCCAGCAGCCAAGATTTGGCAGGAGATGGCTACACCTTC.

This clone was recorded only once. V and J are TRBV29-1 and TRBJ2-3, with TRBD2 matching 12 bases. Trimming removed 6 bases from V and 6 bases from J; junction bases left unmatched: 7. Germline loops: CDR1 SQVTM, CDR2 ANQGSEA. The CDR3 spans 14 residues. CDR3 loop: CSVSSGRAGDTQYF. In DNA form, the CDR3 reads TGCAGCGTCTCTAGCGGGAGGGCCGGTGATACGCAGTATTTT.

The chain combines TRBV18 with TRBJ2-5; a weak D match, TRBD1 (6 bases). Germline V CDR1 and CDR2: KGHSH, LQKENI. V lost 0 bases to trimming and J lost 4 bases, with 6 bases between them. This CDR3 has 13 residues. Here the CDR3 reads CASSPPGGETQYF. DNA for the CDR3: TGTGCCAGCTCACCACCAGGGGGAGAGACCCAGTACTTC.

The chain employs TRBV14 and TRBJ1-2; D is unresolved. This CDR3 comprises 13 residues. Germline assignment: CDR1 SGHDN and CDR2 FVKESK. V lost 1 base and J lost 3, with 6 bases in between. CDR3 in amino acids: CASSQGRYYGYTF. The CDR3 DNA reads TGTGCCAGCAGCCAAGGCAGATACTATGGCTACACCTTC. Full variable domain (missing parts from reference TRBV14 and TRBJ1-2): EAGVTQFPSHSVIEKGQTVTLRCDPISGHDNLYWYRRVMGKEIKFLLHFVKESKQDESGMPNNRFLAERTGGTYSTLKVQPAELEDSGVYFCASSQGRYYGYTFGSGTRLTVV.

This clone is medium-sized by share. This chain links TRBV28 with TRBJ1-5; no clear D. Trimming shortened V by 4 bases and J by 0 bases, and 10 bases separated the two germline ends. Germline CDR1 reads MDHEN; CDR2 reads SYDVKM. The CDR3 contains 15 residues. The CDR3 region is CASSSGFDSNQPQHF. The CDR3 nucleotides read TGTGCCAGCAGTTCCGGATTCGATAGCAATCAGCCCCAGCATTTT. The full variable domain, rest sourced from reference TRBV28 and TRBJ1-5, is DVKVTQSSRYLVKRTGEKVFLECVQDMDHENMFWYRQDPGLGLRLIYFSYDVKMKEKGDIPEGYSVSREKKERFSLILESASTNQTSMYLCASSSGFDSNQPQHFGDGTRLSIL.

This clone was seen just once. This sequence joins TRBV27 and TRBJ2-5, with D uncertain. Between the trimmed V and J ends, which lost 5 bases and 3 bases, there was a span of 10 bases. The CDR3 length is 13 residues. The V gene's germline CDR1 is MNHEY and CDR2 SMNVEV (reference sequence). The CDR3 sequence: CASSHGQKETQYF. CDR3 DNA sequence: TGTGCCAGCAGTCACGGCCAGAAAGAGACCCAGTACTTC.

The chain links TRBV5-1 to TRBJ2-3; D is uncertain. CDR1 and CDR2 from the germline V gene are SGHRS and YFSETQ. The CDR3 totals 17 residues. Trimming shortened V by 2 bases and J by 2 bases, and 18 bases separated the two germline ends. The CDR3 protein is CASSFLNHGLYTDTQYF. CDR3 DNA: TGCGCCAGCAGCTTTCTTAATCACGGCCTCTACACAGATACGCAGTATTTT.

V usage is TRBV19 and J usage is TRBJ1-5, with 9 bases fitting TRBD1. Germline V gives CDR1 LNHDA, CDR2 SQIVND (reference sequence). This CDR3 is 15 amino acids long. V gave up 6 bases and J gave up 3 bases; unmatched junction bases: 6. CDR3: CASRTGQGYNQPQHF. As DNA, the CDR3 is TGTGCCAGTAGAACGGGACAGGGCTACAATCAGCCCCAGCATTTT.